This is a list of T cell receptor beta chains from one sample in a study of OX40 agonist ivuxolimab in advanced cancers. Profiling relied on immunoSEQ multiplex PCR, and the TCRdb table lists in-frame clones only, not all of them. The sample has 15,000 to 20,000 clones; over 75% are singletons. This specimen consisted of CD4+ or CD8+ T cells sorted from blood, obtained in a trial of the OX40 agonist ivuxolimab. These receptors were collected from an adult with an advanced solid tumor such as melanoma, head and neck, liver or kidney cancer. The CDR3 runs from the conserved cysteine through the conserved F or W. A D gene is named only where the DNA matches it firmly. Clone sizes are given selectively: once, few, many, or a class where the clone is expanded.

>.|TRBV19|.|TRBJ2-2
TGTGCCAGTAGTTTCCCGTTAGGACAGAACACCGGGGAGCTGTTTTTT
CASSFPLGQNTGELFF
>once|TRBV27|TRBD1|TRBJ2-7
TGTGCCAGCAGTACCCCACGGGACAGCATCTACGAGCAGTACTTC
CASSTPRDSIYEQYF
>.|TRBV12-5|.|TRBJ1-1
TGTGCTAGTGGTTTGGTACCAGGAGCTTTCTTT
CASGLVPGAFF
>.|TRBV5-5|.|TRBJ2-1
TGTGCCAGCAGCTTCCCGGGGGCCGATGAGCAGTTCTTC
CASSFPGADEQFF
>.|TRBV30|.|TRBJ2-5
TGTGCCTGGGGGGACCCTATGGCGATAGAGACCCAGTACTTC
CAWGDPMAIETQYF
>.|TRBV12-5|TRBD2|TRBJ2-1
TGTGCTAGTGGTTTAGCGGGAGGGCCGGGGAATGAGCAGTTCTTC
CASGLAGGPGNEQFF
>.|TRBV11-3|TRBD2|TRBJ2-2
TGTGCCAGCAGCTTCTCAGCGGGAGTCTTAACCGGGGAGCTGTTTTTT
CASSFSAGVLTGELFF
>.|TRBV9|.|TRBJ1-5
TGTGCCAGCAGCGTAAGGGGCGCGGGCAATCAGCCCCAGCATTTT
CASSVRGAGNQPQHF
>.|TRBV5-1|.|TRBJ2-1
TGCGCCAGCAGTAAAGGTGAGGACAATGAGCAGTTCTTC
CASSKGEDNEQFF
>once|TRBV30|TRBD2|TRBJ2-1
TGTGCCTGGAGAAGACTAGCGGGAACACCCCCTCAGCAGTTCTTC
CAWRRLAGTPPQQFF
>.|TRBV4-1|TRBD2|TRBJ2-1
TGCGCCAGCAGCCCCCCAACTAGCGCTGAGCAGTTCTTC
CASSPPTSAEQFF
>.|TRBV27|.|TRBJ2-7
TGTGCCAGCAGGAGGGGAGGCCGGAGCTCCTACGAGCAGTACTTC
CASRRGGRSSYEQYF
>once|TRBV19|.|TRBJ1-1
TGTGCCAGTAGTATCGGCTCAGAGGCCAACCCGAACACTGAAGCTTTCTTT
CASSIGSEANPNTEAFF
>few|TRBV6-6|TRBD1|TRBJ1-2
TGTGCCAGCAGTAGAGATCAGGGGGACCGTGGCTACACCTTC
CASSRDQGDRGYTF
>.|TRBV6-5|TRBD1|TRBJ1-2
TGTGCCAGCGGATATATGACAGGGTATGGCTACACCTTC
CASGYMTGYGYTF
>.|TRBV7-9|.|TRBJ2-1
TGTGCCAGCAGAACACTAGACGGCTACAATGAGCAGTTCTTC
CASRTLDGYNEQFF
>.|TRBV10-1|TRBD1|TRBJ1-4
TGCGCCAGCCCTGACAGGGGGCTACCTGAATCAACTAATGAAAAACTGTTTTTT
CASPDRGLPESTNEKLFF
>.|TRBV30|.|TRBJ1-1
TGTGCCTGGAGTGTACTAAGGCACATTGAAGCTTTCTTT
CAWSVLRHIEAFF
>.|TRBV4-3|.|TRBJ1-2
TGCGCCAGCAGCTCTGACAGGCCCAACTATGGCTACACCTTC
CASSSDRPNYGYTF
>.|TRBV4-1|.|TRBJ2-1
TGCGCCAGCAGCGCGAAGTGGGGGGATGAGCAGTTCTTC
CASSAKWGDEQFF
>.|TRBV6-5|TRBD2|TRBJ2-7
TGTGCCAGCAGCCTTCTCCCAGGGAGGGGCGAGCAGTACTTC
CASSLLPGRGEQYF
>.|TRBV9|.|TRBJ2-3
TGTGCCAGAAGCCCCGGGGACCAAGGAGATACGCAGTATTTT
CARSPGDQGDTQYF
>.|TRBV6-6|TRBD1|TRBJ2-7
TGTGCCAGCTCAGGGGGCTCCTACGAGCAGTACTTC
CASSGGSYEQYF
>.|TRBV7-6|.|TRBJ2-2
TGTGCCAGCAGCTTAGCGCGAACAGACCTGCCAGTCAACACCGGGGAGCTGTTTTTT
CASSLARTDLPVNTGELFF
>once|TRBV9|.|TRBJ1-3
TGTGCCAGCAGCGTAACCTCTGGAAACACCATATATTTT
CASSVTSGNTIYF
>.|TRBV21-1|.|TRBJ2-5
TGTGCCAGCAGCAAAGTACGGCGACAGGACCCAGAGACCCAGTACTTC
CASSKVRRQDPETQYF
>.|TRBV5-4|TRBD2|TRBJ2-3
TGTGCCAGCAGCTTTTGGGGGGGAACAGATACGCAGTATTTT
CASSFWGGTDTQYF
>.|TRBV6-4|TRBD2|TRBJ2-3
TGTGCCAGCAGTGACCTGGCGGGAGTAGGCACAGATACGCAGTATTTT
CASSDLAGVGTDTQYF
>.|TRBV4-1|TRBD1|TRBJ1-2
TGCGCCAGCAGCCCATCCCCAGCCCGGACAGGGGCGTCGGGCTACACCTTC
CASSPSPARTGASGYTF
>.|TRBV6-5|.|TRBJ2-1
TGTGCCACCAGGGCAGGGGTTGAGCAGTTCTTC
CATRAGVEQFF
>.|TRBV7-9|.|TRBJ1-4
TGTGCCAGCAGCTTAGGGACCGGGGTTCATGAAAAACTGTTTTTT
CASSLGTGVHEKLFF
>.|TRBV13|TRBD1|TRBJ1-2
TGTGCCAGCAGCCCCCCGCGACAGGGCTATGGCTACACCTTC
CASSPPRQGYGYTF
>.|TRBV27|.|TRBJ2-7
TGTGCCAGCAGTTATGCCGGGAACTCCTACGAGCAGTACTTC
CASSYAGNSYEQYF
>few|TRBV6-1|.|TRBJ2-1
TGTGCCAGCAGTGATGTCGGGGGAGACTACAATGAGCAGTTCTTC
CASSDVGGDYNEQFF
>.|TRBV28|.|TRBJ2-7
TGTGCCAGCAGTTCCCCGAGGGGGGGATACGAGCAGTACTTC
CASSSPRGGYEQYF
>once|TRBV28|.|TRBJ1-1
TGTGCCAGCAGTTTATGGAGAGTCTGGAACACTGAAGCTTTCTTT
CASSLWRVWNTEAFF
>.|TRBV11-3|.|TRBJ1-3
TGTGCCAGCAGCCGAGTCTCGTCGGAGGGAAACACCATATATTTT
CASSRVSSEGNTIYF
>medium-sized|TRBV13|TRBD2|TRBJ2-7
TGTGCCAGCACCCCGTACGGGGGAGGGCACGAGCAGTACTTC
CASTPYGGGHEQYF
>.|TRBV27|.|TRBJ2-1
TGTGCCAGCAGTTTCGGGAGCTCCTACAATGAGCAGTTCTTC
CASSFGSSYNEQFF
>few|TRBV2|.|TRBJ2-7
TGTGCCAGCAGTATTTCGGGCTCTTTCTCCTACGAGCAGTACTTC
CASSISGSFSYEQYF
>.|TRBV29-1|TRBD2|TRBJ2-5
TGCAGCGTTGAAGATCAGGGACTAGCGGGAGGGCAAGAGACCCAGTACTTC
CSVEDQGLAGGQETQYF
>.|TRBV10-1|.|TRBJ1-2
TGCGCCAGCAGCCCCGACAGATTGGATGGCTACACCTTC
CASSPDRLDGYTF
>.|TRBV2|.|TRBJ1-2
TGTGCCAGCCTTTTGGGGGGTTTAAGCAATGGCTACACCTTC
CASLLGGLSNGYTF